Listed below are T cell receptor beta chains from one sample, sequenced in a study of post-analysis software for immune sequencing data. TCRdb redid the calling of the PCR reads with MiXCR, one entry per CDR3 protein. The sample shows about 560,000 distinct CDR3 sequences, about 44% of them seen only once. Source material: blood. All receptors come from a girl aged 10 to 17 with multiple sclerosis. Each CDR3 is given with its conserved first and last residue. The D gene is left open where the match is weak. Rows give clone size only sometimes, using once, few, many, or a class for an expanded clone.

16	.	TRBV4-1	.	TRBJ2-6	CASSHWVGSGANVLTF	TGCGCCAGCAGCCACTGGGTGGGCTCTGGGGCCAACGTCCTGACTTTC
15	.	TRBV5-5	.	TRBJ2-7	CASSFGRVTSYEQYF	TGTGCCAGCAGCTTTGGCAGGGTTACCTCCTACGAGCAGTACTTC
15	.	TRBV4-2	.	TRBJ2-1	CASSQEGRLPNEQFF	TGTGCCAGCAGCCAAGAAGGTAGGCTACCGAATGAGCAGTTCTTC
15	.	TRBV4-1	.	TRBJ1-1	CASSLFTGVDTEAFF	TGCGCCAGCAGCCTTTTCACAGGTGTTGACACTGAAGCTTTCTTT
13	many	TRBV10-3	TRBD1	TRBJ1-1	CAIMDRANTEAFF	TGTGCCATCATGGACAGGGCGAACACTGAAGCTTTCTTT
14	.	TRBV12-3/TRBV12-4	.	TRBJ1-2	CASSTSTEYYGYTF	TGTGCCAGCAGCACATCGACAGAATACTATGGCTACACCTTC
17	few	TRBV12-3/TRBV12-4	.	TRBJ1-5	CASSLSSGGRFYQPQHF	TGTGCCAGCAGTTTGAGTTCGGGAGGACGTTTCTATCAGCCCCAGCATTTT
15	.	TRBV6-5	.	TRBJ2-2	CASSYDGDRVGELFF	TGTGCCAGCAGTTACGATGGGGACCGGGTCGGGGAGCTGTTTTTT
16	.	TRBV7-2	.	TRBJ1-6	CASSLSDPRSASPLHF	TGTGCCAGCAGCCTTTCCGACCCTAGATCGGCTTCACCCCTCCACTTT
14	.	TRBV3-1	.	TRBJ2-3	CASRLEGHTDTQYF	TGTGCCAGCAGACTCGAGGGGCACACAGATACGCAGTATTTT